This T cell receptor beta chain was identified in a study of T cells in Graves' hyperthyroidism and ophthalmopathy. Study context: The initial diagnosis was the point when peripheral blood was collected, ahead of any treatment. Study-level points and caveats: From stable hyperthyroidism, ophthalmopathy was set apart by a 13 V-J model.

Template material for amplifying TCR beta CDR3 regions consisted of RNA transcripts. A first-round RT-PCR of the TCR CDR3 used the HTBI primer set. TCRdb fed the multiplex PCR reads into MiXCR, producing one record per CDR3 protein. Of under 800,000 distinct CDR3 sequences listed, 14% are singletons. A lack of ophthalmopathy progression within 18 months defined stable Graves' hyperthyroidism. Exclusion of patients followed from uncontrolled infection, other autoimmune disease, pregnancy or lactation. This clonotype is classed as medium-sized (0.01 to 0.1%). Its antigen is unidentified. Per the germline V gene, CDR1 is SGHNT and CDR2 is YENEEA. The CDR3 consists of 14 residues. V was trimmed by 6 bases and J by 3 bases, leaving 12 bases between them.

The chain links TRBV11-3 to TRBJ2-1, with D perhaps being TRBD1 or TRBD2 (6 bases each). This TCR was recovered from a young woman with Graves' hyperthyroidism. Material: blood. The CDR3 DNA sequence: TGTGCCAGCAGAGGGGGGATCGGCTACAATGAGCAGTTCTTC. Translation: CASRGGIGYNEQFF.